These 30 T cell receptor beta chains were sequenced from one sample in a study of blood T cell dynamics during melanoma immunotherapy. Assay: immunoSEQ multiplex PCR; the TCRdb copy retains only in-frame clones and omits some. The sample lists approximately 17,000 clones, 80% to 95% occurring once. Described time point: pre-treatment baseline. The sample was blood, taken from a patient treated with checkpoint blockade. The receptor set was obtained from a human donor with melanoma.

This sequence joins TRBV7-9 and TRBJ1-1, with D unclear. This CDR3 spans 15 amino acids. Germline V gives CDR1 SEHNR, CDR2 FQNEAQ (reference sequence). The ends were cut back, 2 bases at V and 7 bases at J, with 17 bases in the middle. The CDR3 sequence is CASSLKAVPTNEAFF. CDR3 bases: TGTGCCAGCAGCTTAAAGGCCGTCCCAACGAATGAAGCTTTCTTT.

The chain couples TRBV29-1 to TRBJ2-1; the match to TRBD1 covers 11 bases. The CDR3 covers 13 residues. Per germline, CDR1 SQVTM and CDR2 ANQGSEA. V shed 7 bases, J shed 4 bases, and the junction held 3 bases outside the gene matches. CDR3 in DNA: TGCAGCGCCGGGACAGGGGGGTACAATGAGCAGTTCTTC. Protein sequence: CSAGTGGYNEQFF.

This chain joins TRBV10-3 and TRBJ2-7, with D unresolved. Looked up from germline, CDR1 is ENHRY and CDR2 is SYGVKD. Trimming took 0 bases from V and 3 from J, leaving 3 bases between them. CDR3 length equals 12 residues. The CDR3 nucleotides read TGTGCCATCAGTGAGTCAGGCTACGAGCAGTACTTC. Translation: CAISESGYEQYF.

This rearrangement joins TRBV30 to TRBJ2-2; 8 positions agree with TRBD1. The CDR3 has 13 amino acids. Unmatched junction bases numbered 5, after V lost 3 bases and J lost 8 bases. From germline, CDR1 is GTSNPN and CDR2 SVGIG (reference sequence). The CDR3 coding sequence is TGTGCCTGGAGAACAGGGGGAGGTGGGGAGCTGTTTTTT. Its translation: CAWRTGGGGELFF.

The chain employs TRBV6-5 and TRBJ2-7, with D perhaps TRBD1 (6 bases). CDR1 is MNHEY and CDR2 is SVGAGI in the germline V gene. The CDR3 totals 11 residues. V lost 7 bases and J lost 5, with 9 bases in between. CDR3: CASTGTNEQYF. As DNA, the CDR3 is TGTGCCAGCACTGGGACAAACGAGCAGTACTTC.

This clone was picked up one time. The chain links TRBV15 to TRBJ2-3; possible D gene TRBD2, 6 bases. Trimming shortened V by 0 bases and J by 5 bases, and 12 bases separated the two germline ends. The CDR3 is made up of 15 amino acids. Per the germline V gene, CDR1 is LNHNV and CDR2 is YYDKDF (reference sequence). CDR3 residues: CATSRDLVGGDTQYF. Written as DNA, the CDR3 is TGTGCCACCAGCAGAGATCTGGTCGGGGGAGATACGCAGTATTTT.

The chain recombines TRBV5-1 with TRBJ2-3; D is uncertain. The V end lost 7 bases, the J end lost 0 bases, and 12 bases lay between the germline ends. CDR1 and CDR2 from the germline V gene are SGHRS and YFSETQ. CDR3 length equals 14 residues. CDR3 sequence (DNA): TGCGCCAGCCGGGTTCCCCTCAGCACAGATACGCAGTATTTT. It codes for CASRVPLSTDTQYF. The full variable domain, in which reference TRBV5-1 and TRBJ2-3 provide the parts outside the CDR3, is KAGVTQTPRYLIKTRGQQVTLSCSPISGHRSVSWYQQTPGQGLQFLFEYFSETQRNKGNFPGRFSGRQFSNSRSEMNVSTLELGDSALYLCASRVPLSTDTQYFGPGTRLTVL.

This chain uses TRBV1 with TRBJ2-6; the table's D call, TRBD1, was not checked against the DNA. TRBV1 is a pseudogene locus. CDR3 length: 17 amino acids. CDR3 in DNA: TGCACCAGCAGCAGAACATGTGCACAAAGTCGGGCCAACGTCCTGACTTTC. Protein sequence: CTSSRTCAQSRANVLTF.

Here the CDR3 reads CASSLDGQLGYGYTF. The CDR3 coding sequence is TGCGCCAGCAGCTTGGACGGTCAGCTGGGCTATGGCTACACCTTC. This sequence joins TRBV5-1 and TRBJ1-2; no definite D call. CDR1 and CDR2 (germline): SGHRS, YFSETQ. Trimming cost V 0 bases and J 4 bases, with 13 bases left between them. This CDR3 spans 15 amino acids.

The genes are TRBV11-2 and TRBJ2-7; 8 bases map to TRBD2. This CDR3 comprises 16 residues. The V gene end was trimmed by 0 bases and the J gene end by 1 base; junction bases not matched to a gene: 5. Germline CDR1 is SGHAT and CDR2 is FQNNGV. The CDR3 DNA is TGTGCCAGCAGCTTAGAACGACTAGCGCGGTCCTACGAGCAGTACTTC. As protein: CASSLERLARSYEQYF.

This clone was seen only once. This chain uses TRBV7-2 with TRBJ1-5, with TRBD1 as a possible D gene (5 bases). The length of the CDR3 is 15 residues. Germline loops: CDR1 SGHTA, CDR2 FQGNSA. V dropped 1 base and J dropped 6 bases, with 13 bases sitting between them. Here the CDR3 reads CASSLVAGYGQPQHF. The DNA for the CDR3 is TGTGCCAGCAGCTTAGTGGCAGGGTATGGTCAGCCCCAGCATTTT. Supplemented by reference TRBV7-2 and TRBJ1-5, the full variable domain reads GAGVSQSPSNKVTEKGKDVELRCDPISGHTALYWYRQSLGQGLEFLIYFQGNSAPDKSGLPSDRFSAERTGGSVSTLTIQRTQQEDSAVYLCASSLVAGYGQPQHFGDGTRLSIL.

This clone was found once. The rearrangement uses TRBV28 and TRBJ1-6; TRBD1 matches 8 bases. CDR1 MDHEN and CDR2 SYDVKM come from the germline V gene. Germline trimming cut 6 bases from V and 8 bases from J; bases unmatched to any gene: 9. This CDR3 has 15 residues. In nucleotides, the CDR3 is TGTGCCAGCAGAGCCTCCGGGACAGGACATTCACCCCTCCACTTT. It is translated as CASRASGTGHSPLHF.

This clone was observed a single time. This CDR3 reads CASSWGGDNVLTF. The CDR3 DNA sequence: TGTGCCAGCAGCTGGGGGGGTGACAACGTCCTGACTTTC. The gene calls are TRBV7-3 and TRBJ2-6; 7 nucleotides align to TRBD2. The V segment lost 4 bases and the J segment 9 bases; nucleotides outside the gene matches: 3. The CDR3 is made up of 13 amino acids. Germline CDR1 is SGHTA and CDR2 is FQGTGA.

The CDR3 DNA reads as TGTGCCAGCAGTGACGACAGTTCAGGGAATGGTAATTCACCCCTCCACTTT. This codes for CASSDDSSGNGNSPLHF. The V and J genes are TRBV25-1 and TRBJ1-6; TRBD1 is a possible D gene (5 bases). CDR1 MGHDK and CDR2 SYGVNS come from the germline V gene. This CDR3 comprises 17 residues. V gave up 3 bases and J gave up 6 bases, with 18 bases separating them.

This clone was observed a single time. This chain joins TRBV29-1 and TRBJ1-4, with a possible D match to TRBD1 (5 bases). In germline, CDR1 is SQVTM, CDR2 ANQGSEA. V gave up 4 bases and J gave up 8 bases, with 17 bases separating them. The CDR3 spans 14 residues. The CDR3 is CSVGGRLRDEKLFF. In DNA form, the CDR3 reads TGCAGCGTTGGAGGTCGACTTCGGGACGAAAAACTGTTTTTT.

The chain employs TRBV9 and TRBJ2-5, with TRBD2 matching 8 bases. CDR3 length: 17 amino acids. V lost 0 bases, J lost 7 bases, and 14 bases stayed unmatched. The germline CDR1 and CDR2 sequences are SGDLS and YYNGEE. The CDR3 spells CASSVGKAGATQGTQYF. CDR3 coding DNA: TGTGCCAGCAGCGTAGGAAAAGCGGGGGCGACCCAGGGGACCCAGTACTTC.

The CDR3 is CASSVGNYGYTF. The CDR3 bases are TGTGCCAGCAGTGTGGGGAACTATGGCTACACCTTC. V gene TRBV2 combines with J gene TRBJ1-2, with no clear D. The CDR3 loop spans 12 amino acids. Between the trimmed V and J ends, which lost 4 bases and 2 bases, there was a span of 5 bases. The germline V gene has CDR1 SNHLY and CDR2 FYNNEI.

The chain combines TRBV2 with TRBJ2-3; 8 bases are a match to TRBD2. CDR1 is SNHLY and CDR2 is FYNNEI in the germline V gene. J lost 0 bases, V lost 7 bases, and 3 bases had no gene match. CDR3 length: 14 amino acids. CDR3 sequence reads: CASTGLASTDTQYF. The CDR3 coding sequence is TGTGCCAGCACCGGACTAGCTAGCACAGATACGCAGTATTTT. Full variable domain (outside the CDR3, taken from reference TRBV2 and TRBJ2-3): EPEVTQTPSHQVTQMGQEVILRCVPISNHLYFYWYRQILGQKVEFLVSFYNNEISEKSEIFDDQFSVERPDGSNFTLKIRSTKLEDSAMYFCASTGLASTDTQYFGPGTRLTVL.

The rearrangement joins TRBV27 to TRBJ2-3; 8 bases line up with TRBD2. CDR1 and CDR2 from the germline V gene are MNHEY and SMNVEV (reference sequence). V was clipped by 4 bases and J by 0 bases; unmatched bases: 3. The length of the CDR3 is 15 residues. CDR3 sequence reads: CASSSAGGSTDTQYF. CDR3 in DNA: TGTGCCAGCAGTTCTGCGGGGGGAAGCACAGATACGCAGTATTTT.

The chain links TRBV5-5 to TRBJ2-3; D is uncertain. The germline V gene encodes CDR1 SGHKS and CDR2 YYEKEE (reference sequence). Trimming removed 0 bases at V and 1 base at J, with 6 bases between. This CDR3 has 14 residues. The CDR3: CASSLVAGTDTQYF. In DNA, the CDR3 is TGTGCCAGCAGCTTGGTAGCAGGCACAGATACGCAGTATTTT.

The chain joins TRBV27 to TRBJ2-5; D is perhaps TRBD1 (6 bases). CDR1 and CDR2 from the germline V gene are MNHEY and SMNVEV (reference sequence). V lost 2 bases and J 2 bases, leaving 9 bases between the germline ends. This CDR3 is 14 amino acids long. The CDR3 coding sequence is TGTGCCAGCAGTTTAGGGGGCCCTCAAGAGACCCAGTACTTC. Protein sequence: CASSLGGPQETQYF.

This rearrangement joins TRBV27 to TRBJ2-3; no definite D call. Trimming pared 3 bases from V and 0 bases from J, leaving 10 bases between. Germline V lookup: CDR1 MNHEY, CDR2 SMNVEV (reference sequence). The CDR3 contains 15 residues. CDR3 nucleotide sequence: TGTGCCAGCAGTTTTATGGCCCGAAGCACAGATACGCAGTATTTT. Protein: CASSFMARSTDTQYF.

The J gene is TRBJ2-5, the V gene TRBV2; TRBD1 matches 12 bases. V lost 4 bases, J lost 5 bases, and 5 bases stayed unmatched. The CDR3 extends over 15 amino acids. Germline V gene sequence: CDR1 SNHLY, CDR2 FYNNEI. The CDR3 bases are TGTGCCAGCAGTGCGGGACAGGGGGCGTGGGAGACCCAGTACTTC. Protein product: CASSAGQGAWETQYF.

J is TRBJ1-3 and V is TRBV9; possible D gene TRBD1, 6 bases. CDR3 length equals 17 residues. Germline-derived CDR1 and CDR2 are SGDLS and YYNGEE. V was clipped by 4 bases and J by 6 bases, with 23 bases between them. Written as DNA, the CDR3 is TGTGCCAGCAGCCTAGGAACAGGGACCCCTGGGTCAAACACCATATATTTT. It translates to CASSLGTGTPGSNTIYF.

The rearrangement uses TRBV7-8 and TRBJ1-6; D is unresolved. Trimming pared 5 bases from V and 7 bases from J, leaving 18 bases between. Germline V gene lookup returns CDR1 SGHVS and CDR2 FQNEAQ. There are 16 residues in the CDR3. CDR3 in DNA: TGTGCCAGCAGCCCAAGGACCCAAGCCTTGAATTCACCCCTCCACTTT. Protein sequence: CASSPRTQALNSPLHF.

The chain uses TRBV7-3 and TRBJ2-2; 8 bases line up with TRBD1. Germline V gene lookup returns CDR1 SGHTA and CDR2 FQGTGA. This CDR3 has 17 residues. Germline trimming cut 4 bases from V and 6 bases from J; bases unmatched to any gene: 13. DNA for the CDR3: TGTGCCAGCAGCTCTCTCGGACAGGGTGAAGCAGCCGGGGAGCTGTTTTTT. Translated: CASSSLGQGEAAGELFF.

The chain couples TRBV6-5 to TRBJ2-1, with D maybe TRBD1 (5 bases). The CDR3 loop spans 15 amino acids. Germline V gene sequence: CDR1 MNHEY, CDR2 SVGAGI. V was pared by 2 bases and J by 1 base, with 9 bases between. The CDR3 sequence is CASSYGQGSYNEQFF. The CDR3 DNA follows: TGTGCCAGCAGTTACGGCCAGGGATCCTACAATGAGCAGTTCTTC.

The count of this clone is one. The rearrangement links TRBV15 to TRBJ2-7; a possible D gene is TRBD2 (6 bases). The CDR3 extends over 14 amino acids. CDR1 and CDR2 from the germline V gene are LNHNV and YYDKDF (reference sequence). V lost 5 bases and J lost 6, with 17 bases in between. The DNA for the CDR3 is TGTGCCACCAGCCTGATCCGGGAGACGAGCGAGCAGTACTTC. This gives the protein CATSLIRETSEQYF. Drawing the rest from reference TRBV15 and TRBJ2-7, the complete variable domain is DAMVIQNPRYQVTQFGKPVTLSCSQTLNHNVMYWYQQKSSQAPKLLFHYYDKDFNNEADTPDNFQSRRPNTSFCFLDIRSPGLGDTAMYLCATSLIRETSEQYFGPGTRLTVT.

The genes are TRBV18 and TRBJ2-2; possibly TRBD1 or TRBD2 for D (5 bases each). This CDR3 region has 17 residues. The germline V gene has CDR1 KGHSH and CDR2 LQKENI. V lost 4 bases, J lost 5 bases, and 20 bases lay in between. DNA of the CDR3: TGTGCCAGCTCACTGTATTCCGGGACGCTAGGTACCGGGGAGCTGTTTTTT. Its translation: CASSLYSGTLGTGELFF.

V is TRBV7-2 and J is TRBJ1-6; D possibly corresponds to TRBD1 (6 bases). This CDR3 region has 15 residues. Germline CDR1 is SGHTA and CDR2 is FQGNSA. Trimming removed 5 bases from V and 1 base from J, with 9 bases in between. CDR3: CASSLQGSYNSPLHF. The CDR3 region has the DNA TGTGCCAGCAGCCTACAGGGATCCTATAATTCACCCCTCCACTTT.